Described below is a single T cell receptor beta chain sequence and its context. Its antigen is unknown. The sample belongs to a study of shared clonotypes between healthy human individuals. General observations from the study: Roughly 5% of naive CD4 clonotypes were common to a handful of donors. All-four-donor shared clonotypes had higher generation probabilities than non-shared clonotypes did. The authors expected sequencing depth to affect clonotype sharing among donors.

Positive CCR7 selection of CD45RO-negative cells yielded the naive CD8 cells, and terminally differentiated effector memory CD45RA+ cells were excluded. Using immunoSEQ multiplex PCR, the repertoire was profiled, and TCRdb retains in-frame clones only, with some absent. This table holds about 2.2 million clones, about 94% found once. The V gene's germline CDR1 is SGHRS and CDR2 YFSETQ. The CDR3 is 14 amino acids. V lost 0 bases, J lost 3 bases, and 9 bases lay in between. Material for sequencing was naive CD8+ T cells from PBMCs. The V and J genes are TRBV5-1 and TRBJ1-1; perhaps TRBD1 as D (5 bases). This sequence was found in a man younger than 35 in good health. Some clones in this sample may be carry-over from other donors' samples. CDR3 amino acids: CASSLGREHTEAFF. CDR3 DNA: TGCGCCAGCAGCTTGGGCAGGGAGCACACTGAAGCTTTCTTT.